This T cell receptor beta chain was found in a study of blood T cell repertoires in COVID-19. Study-wide context: The United States, Italy and Spain provided the acute and convalescent COVID-19 samples.

Authors' data handling: Reference gene primer amplification gave nucleated cell count estimates. Assay used: immunoSEQ multiplex PCR; TCRdb lists only in-frame clones, some missing. V and J calls and clone size are as listed in that table; D and trimming were resolved from the DNA. Of some 380,000 clones in the sample, 85% to 90% were seen once. The receptor was isolated from a young man with active or convalescent COVID-19. Sample: peripheral blood.

The CDR3 here is CASSVELYEQYF. Written as DNA, the CDR3 is TGTGCCAGCAGTGTGGAGTTGTACGAGCAGTACTTC. The V and J genes are TRBV2 and TRBJ2-7; D uncertain. This CDR3 region has 12 residues. Germline CDR1 SNHLY, CDR2 FYNNEI. V lost 4 bases and J 4 bases, leaving 8 bases between the germline ends.